This TCR beta chain was retrieved from a study of CD8+ T cells in alopecia areata. The V gene's germline CDR1 is SGHRS and CDR2 YFSETQ. V lost 0 bases and J 3 bases, leaving 7 bases between the germline ends. This CDR3 has 15 amino acids. Extraction and reverse transcription of RNA yielded cDNA as the sequencing template. Sequenced by immunoSEQ multiplex PCR; TCRdb stores in-frame clones only, minus some. The sample has some 200,000 clones; 45% to 75% are singletons. Treatment: oral pan-JAK inhibitor, 5-10 mg twice daily. The chain joins TRBV5-1 to TRBJ2-6; D call uncertain. The specimen was CD4+ T cells sorted from blood, collected at week 4, from a patient treated with tofacitinib. The receptor was isolated from a human donor with alopecia areata. The CDR3 is CASSLELIGANVLTF. The CDR3 DNA follows: TGCGCCAGCAGCTTGGAACTAATTGGGGCCAACGTCCTGACTTTC. The full variable domain, rest sourced from reference TRBV5-1 and TRBJ2-6, is KAGVTQTPRYLIKTRGQQVTLSCSPISGHRSVSWYQQTPGQGLQFLFEYFSETQRNKGNFPGRFSGRQFSNSRSEMNVSTLELGDSALYLCASSLELIGANVLTFGAGSRLTVL.